These T cell receptor beta chains were read from a single sample in a study of blood T cell repertoires in COVID-19. Only in-frame clones appear in the TCRdb table, and some are missing; sequencing was by immunoSEQ multiplex PCR. The sample has about 260,000 clones; around 89% are singletons. Sequenced input: peripheral blood. The receptor source for this set is a woman aged 40 to 55 with acute or convalescent COVID-19. CDR3s include the opening cysteine and the closing phenylalanine or tryptophan. The D gene is left open where the match is weak. Clone size is not always given. Where it is, it says once, few, many or a class for expanded clones.

TRBJ1-2,NA,TRBV6-6,NA,CASSYSPRSYGYTF,TGTGCCAGCAGTTACTCCCCCCGGTCCTATGGCTACACCTTC
TRBJ1-5,NA,TRBV9,NA,CASSTLDSRNQPQHF,TGTGCCAGCAGCACCCTGGACAGCCGCAATCAGCCCCAGCATTTT
TRBJ1-2,NA,TRBV7-2,NA,CASSLGQAYAYGYTF,TGTGCCAGCAGCTTAGGACAGGCGTATGCCTATGGCTACACCTTC
TRBJ1-4,NA,TRBV12-1,NA,CASSSTGVEEKTNEKLFF,TGTGCCAGCAGCTCCACAGGGGTTGAGGAAAAAACTAATGAAAAACTGTTTTTT
TRBJ1-2,NA,TRBV6-5,NA,CASRLQGGSYGYTF,TGTGCCAGCAGGCTCCAGGGCGGTAGCTATGGCTACACCTTC
TRBJ1-2,TRBD1,TRBV4-1,NA,CASSRTRQGGNYGYTF,TGCGCCAGCAGCCGTACCCGGCAGGGGGGTAACTATGGCTACACCTTC
TRBJ2-5,TRBD2,TRBV7-2,NA,CASSLGGLAGGEETQYF,TGTGCCAGCAGCTTAGGAGGACTAGCGGGGGGTGAAGAGACCCAGTACTTC
TRBJ2-1,NA,TRBV5-1,NA,CASSNDRPNNEQFF,TGCGCCAGCAGTAACGACAGGCCCAACAATGAGCAGTTCTTC
TRBJ1-6,TRBD1,TRBV6-5,NA,CASRQQGPGSPLHF,TGTGCCAGCAGACAACAGGGGCCGGGGTCACCCCTCCACTTT
TRBJ2-5,TRBD2,TRBV30,NA,CAWRELADLGETQYF,TGTGCCTGGAGGGAACTAGCGGATCTGGGGGAGACCCAGTACTTC
TRBJ2-2,NA,TRBV12-3/TRBV12-4,NA,CAGNSGNTGELFF,TGTGCCGGCAACTCAGGGAACACCGGGGAGCTGTTTTTT
TRBJ1-2,TRBD1,TRBV5-4,NA,CAVGDRGPLRGYTF,TGTGCCGTGGGGGACAGGGGGCCTCTGAGGGGCTACACCTTC
TRBJ1-2,TRBD1,TRBV18,NA,CASSIGTGLSDYGYTF,TGTGCCAGCTCTATCGGGACAGGTCTATCGGACTATGGCTACACCTTC
TRBJ1-5,NA,TRBV28,NA,CASSLRQGSNQPQHF,TGTGCCAGCAGTTTAAGGCAGGGAAGCAATCAGCCCCAGCATTTT
TRBJ1-1,TRBD1,TRBV7-8,NA,CASSLAPGGSTEAFF,TGTGCCAGCAGCTTAGCTCCAGGGGGGAGCACTGAAGCTTTCTTT
TRBJ2-2,NA,TRBV21-1,NA,CASSPRADSWELFF,TGTGCCAGCAGCCCAAGGGCGGACTCATGGGAGCTGTTTTTT
TRBJ2-1,NA,TRBV13,NA,CASSLGQGSYNEQFF,TGTGCCAGCAGCTTAGGCCAGGGGTCCTACAATGAGCAGTTCTTC
TRBJ1-2,NA,TRBV5-1,NA,CASSLDTGSYGYTF,TGCGCCAGCAGCTTGGACACAGGCTCCTATGGCTACACCTTC
TRBJ2-3,NA,TRBV5-1,NA,CASSTGQTSTDTQYF,TGCGCCAGCAGCACCGGACAGACTAGCACAGATACGCAGTATTTT
TRBJ1-5,NA,TRBV7-9,NA,CASRPVEGGQPQHF,TGTGCCAGCAGGCCGGTGGAGGGTGGACAGCCCCAGCATTTT
TRBJ2-1,NA,TRBV6-5,NA,CASSYGSNEQFF,TGTGCCAGCAGTTATGGGAGCAATGAGCAGTTCTTC
TRBJ2-1,TRBD2,TRBV5-1,NA,CASHEYGLADNEQFF,TGCGCCAGCCACGAATACGGACTAGCGGACAATGAGCAGTTCTTC
TRBJ1-2,TRBD1,TRBV6-6,NA,CASSSRDRHYGYTF,TGTGCCAGCAGTTCCCGGGACAGGCACTATGGCTACACCTTC
TRBJ1-1,NA,TRBV13,NA,CASSLALRNTEAFF,TGTGCCAGCAGCTTAGCACTGAGGAACACTGAAGCTTTCTTT
TRBJ1-1,TRBD1,TRBV25-1,few,CASRPGGTGFSEAFF,TGTGCCAGCAGACCAGGGGGGACAGGCTTCTCTGAAGCTTTCTTT
TRBJ1-4,NA,TRBV4-2,NA,CASSQGPREKEKLFF,TGTGCCAGCAGCCAAGGGCCCAGGGAAAAGGAAAAACTGTTTTTT
TRBJ1-1,NA,TRBV7-9,NA,CASSLGQMNTEAFF,TGTGCCAGCAGCTTAGGGCAGATGAACACTGAAGCTTTCTTT
TRBJ1-1,NA,TRBV6-6,NA,CASSITRNTEAFF,TGTGCCAGCAGTATTACAAGGAACACTGAAGCTTTCTTT
TRBJ1-1,NA,TRBV3-1/TRBV3-2,NA,CASSQGPSRGRRAEAFF,TGTGCCAGCAGCCAAGGACCGTCGCGGGGACGTCGCGCTGAAGCTTTCTTT
TRBJ2-3,NA,TRBV19,NA,CASSIRGSDTQYF,TGTGCCAGTAGTATCCGGGGTTCAGATACGCAGTATTTT
TRBJ2-1,NA,TRBV7-8,NA,CASSLGVTPGNEQFF,TGTGCCAGCAGCTTAGGTGTCACACCGGGGAATGAGCAGTTCTTC
TRBJ1-1,NA,TRBV25-1,NA,CASSPRSGEAFF,TGTGCCAGCAGTCCTCGGTCAGGGGAAGCTTTCTTT
TRBJ1-1,NA,TRBV30,NA,CAWSEAPKVGFAFF,TGTGCCTGGAGTGAGGCCCCAAAGGTCGGGTTCGCTTTCTTT
TRBJ1-1,NA,TRBV18,NA,CASSLYTGLGTEAFF,TGTGCCAGCTCATTATACACAGGGTTAGGCACTGAAGCTTTCTTT
TRBJ1-5,NA,TRBV2,NA,CASKLGAVSNQPQHF,TGTGCCAGCAAGCTGGGCGCAGTTAGCAATCAGCCCCAGCATTTT
TRBJ2-1,TRBD2,TRBV11-2,NA,CASSARLAGDNEQFF,TGTGCCAGCAGCGCCCGACTAGCGGGGGACAATGAGCAGTTCTTC
TRBJ1-1,NA,TRBV6-5,NA,CASSSAQAGNTEAFF,TGTGCCAGCAGTTCCGCTCAGGCGGGGAACACTGAAGCTTTCTTT
TRBJ1-1,NA,TRBV5-1,NA,CASSLRQNLNTEAFF,TGCGCCAGCAGCTTAAGACAGAACCTGAACACTGAAGCTTTCTTT
TRBJ2-3,TRBD2,TRBV9,NA,CASSVVGASGGVTDTQYF,TGTGCCAGCAGCGTAGTGGGGGCTAGCGGGGGCGTCACAGATACGCAGTATTTT
TRBJ1-2,TRBD1,TRBV5-1,NA,CASSQQGRSYTF,TGCGCCAGCAGCCAACAGGGGAGGAGCTACACCTTC
TRBJ1-2,NA,TRBV18,once,CASSPNAGQAFVGYTF,TGTGCCAGCTCACCAAACGCGGGGCAGGCTTTCGTCGGCTACACCTTC
TRBJ1-6,TRBD1,TRBV2,NA,CASSRDVRGQNYNSPLHF,TGTGCCAGCAGTCGTGATGTGAGGGGGCAAAACTATAATTCACCCCTCCACTTT
TRBJ2-3,NA,TRBV21-1,NA,CASSRQGARDTQYF,TGTGCCAGCAGCCGACAGGGGGCCCGAGATACGCAGTATTTT
TRBJ2-5,TRBD2,TRBV7-2,NA,CASSSSTSGGPYQETQYF,TGTGCCAGCAGTAGTTCGACTAGCGGGGGGCCGTACCAAGAGACCCAGTACTTC
TRBJ1-4,TRBD1,TRBV27,once,CASSLGQGATNEKLFF,TGTGCCAGCAGTCTTGGACAGGGCGCAACTAATGAAAAACTGTTTTTT
TRBJ1-1,NA,TRBV6-5,NA,CAVRTVNTEAFF,TGTGCCGTACGGACAGTGAACACTGAAGCTTTCTTT
TRBJ2-5,NA,TRBV3-1/TRBV3-2,NA,CASSPTKVIAIQETQYF,TGTGCCAGCAGCCCCACAAAAGTCATCGCAATACAAGAGACCCAGTACTTC
TRBJ2-2,TRBD1,TRBV6-6,NA,CASSRTGGTNTGELFF,TGTGCCAGCAGCCGGACAGGGGGAACGAACACCGGGGAGCTGTTTTTT
TRBJ2-1,TRBD2,TRBV6-1,NA,CASSEGLAGEDEQFF,TGTGCCAGCAGTGAAGGACTAGCGGGGGAGGATGAGCAGTTCTTC
TRBJ1-2,NA,TRBV21-1,NA,CASSKADFIPNYGYTF,TGTGCCAGCAGCAAAGCCGACTTTATTCCTAACTATGGCTACACCTTC